The subject of this entry is one T cell receptor beta chain. What it recognizes is unknown. Losses at the gene ends were 6 bases for V and 9 bases for J; bases not matched to a gene: 6. From germline, CDR1 is MRHNA and CDR2 SNTAGT. The CDR3 runs 15 residues. The source of the sample is a study of shared clonotypes between healthy human individuals. Repertoires were generated with immunoSEQ multiplex PCR, while TCRdb's copy carries only in-frame clones and drops some. The table lists 2 million to 3 million clones, under 95% of them singletons. Whole-study results and caveats: A limitation of the genetic and exposure-history diversity represented arose from few donors.

The material sequenced was naive CD4+ T cells from PBMCs. Sample subset: CD45RA+ positively selected. This TCR derives from a man younger than 35 in good health. Some clones in this sample may be carry-over from other donors' samples. The chain employs TRBV6-4 and TRBJ2-1, with 15 bases matching TRBD2. The CDR3 spells CASRGLAGGPSEQFF. The CDR3 nucleotides are TGTGCCAGCAGAGGACTAGCGGGAGGGCCGAGTGAGCAGTTCTTC.